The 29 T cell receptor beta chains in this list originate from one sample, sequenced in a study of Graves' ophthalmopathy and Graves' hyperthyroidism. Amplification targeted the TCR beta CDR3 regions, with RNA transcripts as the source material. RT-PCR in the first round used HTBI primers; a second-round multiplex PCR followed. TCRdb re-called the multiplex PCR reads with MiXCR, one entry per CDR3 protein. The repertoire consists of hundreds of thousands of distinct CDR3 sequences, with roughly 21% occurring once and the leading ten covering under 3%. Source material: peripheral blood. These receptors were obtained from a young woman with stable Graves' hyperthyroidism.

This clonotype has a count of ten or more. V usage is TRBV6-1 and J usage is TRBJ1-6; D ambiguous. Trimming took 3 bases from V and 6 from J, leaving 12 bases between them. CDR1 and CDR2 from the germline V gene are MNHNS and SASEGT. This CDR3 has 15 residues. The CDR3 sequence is CASSESGSFNSPLHF. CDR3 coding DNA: TGTGCCAGCAGTGAGAGTGGGAGCTTTAATTCACCCCTCCACTTT.

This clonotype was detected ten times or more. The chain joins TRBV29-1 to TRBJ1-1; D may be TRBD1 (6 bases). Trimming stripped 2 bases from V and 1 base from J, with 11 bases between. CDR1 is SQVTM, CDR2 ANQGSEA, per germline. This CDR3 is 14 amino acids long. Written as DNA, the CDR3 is TGCAGCGTTGAACCCCGGACAGCGAACACTGAAGCTTTCTTT. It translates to CSVEPRTANTEAFF. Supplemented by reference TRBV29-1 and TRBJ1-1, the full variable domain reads SAVISQKPSRDICQRGTSLTIQCQVDSQVTMMFWYRQQPGQSLTLIATANQGSEATYESGFVIDKFPISRPNLTFSTLTVSNMSPEDSSIYLCSVEPRTANTEAFFGQGTRLTVV.

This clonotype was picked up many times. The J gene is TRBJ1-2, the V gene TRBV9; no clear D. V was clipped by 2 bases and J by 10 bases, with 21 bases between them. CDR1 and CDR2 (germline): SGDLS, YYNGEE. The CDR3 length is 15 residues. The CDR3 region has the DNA TGTGCCAGCAGCGTCGGCGGAGGGTTTGAGTCGGCCTACACCTTC. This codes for CASSVGGGFESAYTF.

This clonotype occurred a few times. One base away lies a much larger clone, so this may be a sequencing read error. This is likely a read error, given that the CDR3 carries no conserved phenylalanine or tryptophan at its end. The CDR3 DNA reads as TGTGCCAGCAGTGAACCTGGGGATGAAGCTTTCGTT. Protein product: CASSEPGDEAFV. The chain joins TRBV28 to TRBJ1-1; D is unclear. V was trimmed by 5 bases and J by 7 bases, leaving 11 bases between them. The CDR3 has 12 amino acids. Per germline, CDR1 MDHEN and CDR2 SYDVKM.

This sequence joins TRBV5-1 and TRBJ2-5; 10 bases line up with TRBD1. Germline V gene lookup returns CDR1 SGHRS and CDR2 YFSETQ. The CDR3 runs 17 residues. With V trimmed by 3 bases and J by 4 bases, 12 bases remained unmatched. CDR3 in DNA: TGCGCCAGCAGCTCGAATAGGACAGGGGGAAAGCGAGAGACCCAGTACTTC. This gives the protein CASSSNRTGGKRETQYF.

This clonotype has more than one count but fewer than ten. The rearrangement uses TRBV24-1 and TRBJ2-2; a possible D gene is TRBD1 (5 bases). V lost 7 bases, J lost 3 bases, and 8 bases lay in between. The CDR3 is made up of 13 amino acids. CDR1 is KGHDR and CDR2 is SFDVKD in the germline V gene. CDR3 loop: CATRGAYTGELFF. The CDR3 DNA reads TGTGCCACCAGAGGGGCATACACCGGGGAGCTGTTTTTT.

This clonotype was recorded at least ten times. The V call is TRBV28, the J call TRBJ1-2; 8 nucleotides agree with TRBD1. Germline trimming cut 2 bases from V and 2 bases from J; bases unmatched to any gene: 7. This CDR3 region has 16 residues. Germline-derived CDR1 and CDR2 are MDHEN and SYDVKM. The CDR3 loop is CASSLAGQGANYGYTF. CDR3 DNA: TGTGCCAGCAGTTTAGCCGGCCAGGGGGCGAACTATGGCTACACCTTC.

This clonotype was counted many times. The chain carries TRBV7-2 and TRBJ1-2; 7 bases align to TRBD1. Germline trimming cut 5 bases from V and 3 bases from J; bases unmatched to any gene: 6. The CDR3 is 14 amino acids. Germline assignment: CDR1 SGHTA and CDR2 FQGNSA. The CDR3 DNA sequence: TGTGCCAGCAGCCCGCCGGGACAGCACTATGGCTACACCTTC. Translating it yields CASSPPGQHYGYTF. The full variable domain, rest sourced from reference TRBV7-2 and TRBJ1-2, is GAGVSQSPSNKVTEKGKDVELRCDPISGHTALYWYRQSLGQGLEFLIYFQGNSAPDKSGLPSDRFSAERTGGSVSTLTIQRTQQEDSAVYLCASSPPGQHYGYTFGSGTRLTVV.

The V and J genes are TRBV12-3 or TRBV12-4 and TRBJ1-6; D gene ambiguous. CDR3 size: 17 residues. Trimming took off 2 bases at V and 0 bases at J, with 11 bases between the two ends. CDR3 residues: CASSLFHKRSYNSPLHF. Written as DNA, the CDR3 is TGTGCCAGCAGTTTATTCCATAAACGCTCCTATAATTCACCCCTCCACTTT.

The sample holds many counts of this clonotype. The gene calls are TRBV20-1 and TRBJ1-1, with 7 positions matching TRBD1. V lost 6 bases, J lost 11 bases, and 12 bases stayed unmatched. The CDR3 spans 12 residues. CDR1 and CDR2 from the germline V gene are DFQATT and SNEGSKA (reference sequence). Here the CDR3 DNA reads TGCAGTGCCGAGAGGAGGGGGCTTGGGGCTTTCTTT. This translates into CSAERRGLGAFF.

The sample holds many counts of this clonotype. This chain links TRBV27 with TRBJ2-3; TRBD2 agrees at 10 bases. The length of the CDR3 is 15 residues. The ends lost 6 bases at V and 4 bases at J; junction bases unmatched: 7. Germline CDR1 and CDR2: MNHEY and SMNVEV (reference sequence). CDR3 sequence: CASSTLAGVADTQYF. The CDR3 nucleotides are TGTGCCAGCAGCACCCTAGCGGGAGTTGCAGATACGCAGTATTTT.

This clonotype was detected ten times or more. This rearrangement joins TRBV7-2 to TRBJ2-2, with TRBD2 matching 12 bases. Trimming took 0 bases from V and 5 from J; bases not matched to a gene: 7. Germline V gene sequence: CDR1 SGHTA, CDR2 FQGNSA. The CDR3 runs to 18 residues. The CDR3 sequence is CASSLASLTSGRTGELFF. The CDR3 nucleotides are TGTGCCAGCAGCTTAGCAAGTCTAACTAGCGGGAGGACCGGGGAGCTGTTTTTT.

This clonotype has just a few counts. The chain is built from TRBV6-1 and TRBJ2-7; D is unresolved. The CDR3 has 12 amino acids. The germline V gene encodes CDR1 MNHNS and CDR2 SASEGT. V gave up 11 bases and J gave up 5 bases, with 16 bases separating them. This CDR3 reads CASRWGPNEQYF. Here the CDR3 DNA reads TGTGCCTCGAGGTGGGGTCCCAACGAGCAGTACTTC.

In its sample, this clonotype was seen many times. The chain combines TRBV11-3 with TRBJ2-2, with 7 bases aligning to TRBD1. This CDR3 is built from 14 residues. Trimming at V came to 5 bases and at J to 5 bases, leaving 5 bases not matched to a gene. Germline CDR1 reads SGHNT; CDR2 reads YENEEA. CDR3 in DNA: TGTGCCAGCAGCGCCCGACAGGGAACCGGGGAGCTGTTTTTT. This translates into CASSARQGTGELFF.

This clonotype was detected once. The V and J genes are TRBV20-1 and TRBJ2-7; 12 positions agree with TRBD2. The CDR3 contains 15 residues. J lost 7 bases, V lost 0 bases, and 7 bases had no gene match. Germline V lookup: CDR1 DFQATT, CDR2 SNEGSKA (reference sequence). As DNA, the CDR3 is TGCAGTGCTAGAGATTGGACACTAGCGGGGGGTGAGCAGTACTTC. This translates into CSARDWTLAGGEQYF.

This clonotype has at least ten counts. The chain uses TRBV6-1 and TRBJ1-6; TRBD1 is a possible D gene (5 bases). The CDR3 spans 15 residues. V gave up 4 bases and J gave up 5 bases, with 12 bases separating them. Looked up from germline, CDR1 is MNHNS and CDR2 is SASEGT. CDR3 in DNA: TGTGCCAGCAGTGTGGTGCGCAGGGATAATTCACCCCTCCACTTT. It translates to CASSVVRRDNSPLHF.

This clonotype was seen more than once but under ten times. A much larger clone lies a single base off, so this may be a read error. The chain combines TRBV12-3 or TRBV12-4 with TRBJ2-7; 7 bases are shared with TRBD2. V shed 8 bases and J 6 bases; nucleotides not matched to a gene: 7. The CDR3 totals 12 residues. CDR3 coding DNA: TGTGCCAGCGGCCCGGGGGGTACCGAGCAGTACTTC. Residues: CASGPGGTEQYF.

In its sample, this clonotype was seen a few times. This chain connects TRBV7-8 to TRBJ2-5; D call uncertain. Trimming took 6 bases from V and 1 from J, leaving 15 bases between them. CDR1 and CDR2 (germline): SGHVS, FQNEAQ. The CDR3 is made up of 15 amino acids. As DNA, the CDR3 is TGTGCCAGCAGGAACCTCCACCAAACCCAAGAGACCCAGTACTTC. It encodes CASRNLHQTQETQYF.

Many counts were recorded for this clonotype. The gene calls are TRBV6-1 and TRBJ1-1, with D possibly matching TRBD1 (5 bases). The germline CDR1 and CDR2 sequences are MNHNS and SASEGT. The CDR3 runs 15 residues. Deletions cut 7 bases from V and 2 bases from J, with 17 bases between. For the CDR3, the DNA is TGTGCCAGCACCCGCCGGGGGGATGCCAACACTGAAGCTTTCTTT. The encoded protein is CASTRRGDANTEAFF.

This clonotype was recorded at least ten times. The CDR3 region is CASSSRQGYTEAFF. The DNA of the CDR3 is TGTGCCAGCAGTTCCCGACAGGGCTACACTGAAGCTTTCTTT. The V call is TRBV12-3 or TRBV12-4, the J call TRBJ1-1, with 7 positions matching TRBD1. This CDR3 has 14 amino acids. The J segment lost 3 bases and the V segment lost 4 bases, leaving 5 bases of the junction unmatched.

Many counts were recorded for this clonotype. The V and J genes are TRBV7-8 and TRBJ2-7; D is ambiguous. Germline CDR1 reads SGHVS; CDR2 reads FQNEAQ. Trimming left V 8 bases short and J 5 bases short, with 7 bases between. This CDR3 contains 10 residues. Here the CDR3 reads CASGLDEQYF. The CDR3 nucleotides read TGTGCCAGCGGTCTGGACGAGCAGTACTTC.

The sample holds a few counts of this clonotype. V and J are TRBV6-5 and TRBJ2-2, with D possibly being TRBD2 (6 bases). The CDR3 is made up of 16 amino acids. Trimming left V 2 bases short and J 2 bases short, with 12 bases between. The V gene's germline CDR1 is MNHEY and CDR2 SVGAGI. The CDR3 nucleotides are TGTGCCAGCAGTTACCCAGCCGGGAGAAACACCGGGGAGCTGTTTTTT. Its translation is CASSYPAGRNTGELFF.

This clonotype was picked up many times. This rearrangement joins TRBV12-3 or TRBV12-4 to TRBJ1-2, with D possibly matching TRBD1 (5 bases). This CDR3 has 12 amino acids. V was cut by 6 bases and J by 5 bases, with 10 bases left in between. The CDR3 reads CASSRVSYGYTF. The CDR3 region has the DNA TGTGCCAGCAGCAGGGTTTCTTATGGCTACACCTTC.

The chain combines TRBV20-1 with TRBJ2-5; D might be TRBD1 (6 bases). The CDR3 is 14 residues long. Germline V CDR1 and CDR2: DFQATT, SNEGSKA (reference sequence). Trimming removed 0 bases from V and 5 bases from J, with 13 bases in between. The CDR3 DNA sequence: TGCAGTGCTAGAGACGGGACCAGGGGCGAGACCCAGTACTTC. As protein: CSARDGTRGETQYF.

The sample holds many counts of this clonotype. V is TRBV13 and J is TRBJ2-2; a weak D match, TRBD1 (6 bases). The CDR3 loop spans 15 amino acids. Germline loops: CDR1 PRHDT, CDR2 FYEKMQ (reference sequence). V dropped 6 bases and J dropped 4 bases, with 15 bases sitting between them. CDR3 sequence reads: CASSQGLSTTGELFF. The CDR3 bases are TGTGCCAGCAGTCAGGGGCTCTCGACCACCGGGGAGCTGTTTTTT.

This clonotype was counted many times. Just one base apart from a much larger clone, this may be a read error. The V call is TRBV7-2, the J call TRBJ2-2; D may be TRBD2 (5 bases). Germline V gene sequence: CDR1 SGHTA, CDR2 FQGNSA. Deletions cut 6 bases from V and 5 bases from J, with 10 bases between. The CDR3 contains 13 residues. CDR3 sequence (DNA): TGTGCCAGCAGGTACACTAGAACCGGGGAGCTGTTTTTT. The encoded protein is CASRYTRTGELFF.

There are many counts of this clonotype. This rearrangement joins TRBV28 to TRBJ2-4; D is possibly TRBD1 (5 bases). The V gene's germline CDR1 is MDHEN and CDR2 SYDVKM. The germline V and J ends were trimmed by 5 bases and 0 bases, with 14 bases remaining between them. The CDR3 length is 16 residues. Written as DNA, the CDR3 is TGTGCCAGCAGTGGTGGTTCCCAGGGAGCCAAAAACATTCAGTACTTC. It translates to CASSGGSQGAKNIQYF.

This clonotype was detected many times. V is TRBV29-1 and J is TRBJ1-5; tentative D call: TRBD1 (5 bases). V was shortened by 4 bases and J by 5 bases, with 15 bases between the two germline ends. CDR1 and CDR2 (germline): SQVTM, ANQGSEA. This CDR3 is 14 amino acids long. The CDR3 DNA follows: TGCAGCGTTGTATATGGGGGAATGGATCAGCCCCAGCATTTT. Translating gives CSVVYGGMDQPQHF.

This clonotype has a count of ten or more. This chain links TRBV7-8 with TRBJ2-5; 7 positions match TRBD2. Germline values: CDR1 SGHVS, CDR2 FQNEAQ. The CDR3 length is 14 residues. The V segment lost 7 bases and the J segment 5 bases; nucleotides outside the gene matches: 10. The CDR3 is CASIRSSGRETQYF. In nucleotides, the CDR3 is TGTGCCAGCATCCGATCTAGCGGCCGGGAGACCCAGTACTTC.